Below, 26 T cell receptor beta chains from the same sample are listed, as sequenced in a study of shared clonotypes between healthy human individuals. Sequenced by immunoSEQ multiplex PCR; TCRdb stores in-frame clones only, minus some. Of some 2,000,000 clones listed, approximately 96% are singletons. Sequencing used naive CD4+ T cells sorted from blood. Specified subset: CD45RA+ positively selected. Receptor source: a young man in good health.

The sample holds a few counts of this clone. CDR3 sequence (DNA): TGTGCCGAGGACCAAGGCACAGATACGCAGTATTTT. Translation: CAEDQGTDTQYF. V gene TRBV11-3 combines with J gene TRBJ2-3; unclear D gene. Germline-derived CDR1 and CDR2 are SGHNT and YENEEA. The CDR3 runs 12 residues. V lost 11 bases and J lost 1, with 10 bases in between.

The CDR3 DNA follows: TGTGCCAGCAGCCCTAGGACAGGGGGAATGTACGAGCAGTACTTC. Protein sequence: CASSPRTGGMYEQYF. The chain is built from TRBV5-5 and TRBJ2-7; 10 bases match TRBD1. The CDR3 runs to 15 residues. CDR1 is SGHKS and CDR2 is YYEKEE in the germline V gene (reference sequence). The ends lost 4 bases at V and 4 bases at J; junction bases unmatched: 8. The full variable domain, rest sourced from reference TRBV5-5 and TRBJ2-7, is DAGVTQSPTHLIKTRGQQVTLRCSPISGHKSVSWYQQVLGQGPQFIFQYYEKEERGRGNFPDRFSARQFPNYSSELNVNALLLGDSALYLCASSPRTGGMYEQYFGPGTRLTVT.

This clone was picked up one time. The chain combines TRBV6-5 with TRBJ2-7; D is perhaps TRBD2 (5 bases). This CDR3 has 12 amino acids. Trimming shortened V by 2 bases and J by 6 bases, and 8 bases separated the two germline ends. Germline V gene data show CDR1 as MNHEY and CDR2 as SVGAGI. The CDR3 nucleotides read TGTGCCAGCAGTTACCGGACTGGCGAGCAGTACTTC. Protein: CASSYRTGEQYF.

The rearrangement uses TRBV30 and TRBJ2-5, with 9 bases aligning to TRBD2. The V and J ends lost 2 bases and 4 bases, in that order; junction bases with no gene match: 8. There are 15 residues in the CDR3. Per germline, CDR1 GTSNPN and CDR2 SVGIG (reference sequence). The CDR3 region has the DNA TGTGCCTGGAGTAGAGGGCAACTAGCGGGAGAGACCCAGTACTTC. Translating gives CAWSRGQLAGETQYF.

The DNA of the CDR3 is TGTGCCAGCAGCTTAGTGGCACACAGGGGTGGAAATTCACCCCTCCACTTT. It encodes CASSLVAHRGGNSPLHF. The rearrangement links TRBV7-2 to TRBJ1-6; 7 bases map to TRBD1. Germline loops: CDR1 SGHTA, CDR2 FQGNSA. This CDR3 is built from 17 residues. Germline trimming cut 1 base from V and 7 bases from J; bases unmatched to any gene: 10.

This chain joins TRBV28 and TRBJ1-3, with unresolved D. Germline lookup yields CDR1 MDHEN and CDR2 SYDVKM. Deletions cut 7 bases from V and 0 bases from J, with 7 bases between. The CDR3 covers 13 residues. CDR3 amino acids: CASMMRSGNTIYF. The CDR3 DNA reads TGTGCCAGCATGATGCGCTCTGGAAACACCATATATTTT. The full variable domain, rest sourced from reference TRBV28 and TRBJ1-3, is DVKVTQSSRYLVKRTGEKVFLECVQDMDHENMFWYRQDPGLGLRLIYFSYDVKMKEKGDIPEGYSVSREKKERFSLILESASTNQTSMYLCASMMRSGNTIYFGEGSWLTVV.

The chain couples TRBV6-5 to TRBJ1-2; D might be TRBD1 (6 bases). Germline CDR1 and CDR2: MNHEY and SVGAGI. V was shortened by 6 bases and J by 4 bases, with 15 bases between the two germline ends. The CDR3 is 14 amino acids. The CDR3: CASSQDTGLYGYTF. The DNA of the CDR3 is TGTGCCAGCAGCCAAGATACAGGGCTCTATGGCTACACCTTC.

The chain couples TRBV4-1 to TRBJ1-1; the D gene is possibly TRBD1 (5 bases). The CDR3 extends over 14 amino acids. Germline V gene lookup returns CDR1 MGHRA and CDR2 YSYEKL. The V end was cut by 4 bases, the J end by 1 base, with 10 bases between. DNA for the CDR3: TGCGCCAGCAGCCGCATGCAGGGGAACACTGAAGCTTTCTTT. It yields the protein CASSRMQGNTEAFF.

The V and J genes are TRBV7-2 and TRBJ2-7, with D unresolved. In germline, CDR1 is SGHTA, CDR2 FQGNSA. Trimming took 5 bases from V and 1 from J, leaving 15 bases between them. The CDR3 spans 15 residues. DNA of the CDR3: TGTGCCAGCAGCCAAGACCCCGGAAGGTCCTACGAGCAGTACTTC. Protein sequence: CASSQDPGRSYEQYF. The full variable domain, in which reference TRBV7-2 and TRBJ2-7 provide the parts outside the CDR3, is GAGVSQSPSNKVTEKGKDVELRCDPISGHTALYWYRQSLGQGLEFLIYFQGNSAPDKSGLPSDRFSAERTGGSVSTLTIQRTQQEDSAVYLCASSQDPGRSYEQYFGPGTRLTVT.

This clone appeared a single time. The CDR3: CASSLALYRDDYGYTF. The DNA of the CDR3 is TGTGCCAGCAGCTTAGCGTTATACAGGGATGACTATGGCTACACCTTC. The V gene is TRBV7-9, the J gene TRBJ1-2; a weak D match, TRBD1 (6 bases). CDR3 length: 16 amino acids. Between the trimmed V and J ends, which lost 0 bases and 3 bases, there was a span of 14 bases. The V gene's germline CDR1 is SEHNR and CDR2 FQNEAQ (reference sequence).

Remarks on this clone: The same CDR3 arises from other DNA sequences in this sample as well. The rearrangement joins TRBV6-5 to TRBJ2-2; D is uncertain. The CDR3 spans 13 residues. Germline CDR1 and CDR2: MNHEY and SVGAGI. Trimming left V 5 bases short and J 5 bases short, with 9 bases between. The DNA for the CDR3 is TGTGCCAGCAGTAGGGCCGGGACCGGGGAGCTGTTTTTT. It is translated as CASSRAGTGELFF.

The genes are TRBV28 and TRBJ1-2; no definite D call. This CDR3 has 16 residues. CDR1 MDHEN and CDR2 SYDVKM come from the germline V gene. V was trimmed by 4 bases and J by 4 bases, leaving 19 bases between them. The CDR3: CASSYQASTQLYGYTF. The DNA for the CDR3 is TGTGCCAGCAGTTATCAGGCCTCGACCCAACTCTATGGCTACACCTTC.

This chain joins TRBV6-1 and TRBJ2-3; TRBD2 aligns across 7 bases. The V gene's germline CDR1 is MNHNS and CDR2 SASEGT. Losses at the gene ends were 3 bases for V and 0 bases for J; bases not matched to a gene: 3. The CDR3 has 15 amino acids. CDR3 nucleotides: TGTGCCAGCAGTGAGGCGGGGGAAAGCACAGATACGCAGTATTTT. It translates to CASSEAGESTDTQYF.

CDR3: CATGGPGIEQYF. The CDR3 nucleotides are TGTGCCACAGGGGGGCCAGGGATTGAGCAGTACTTC. The V gene is TRBV2, the J gene TRBJ2-7, with a possible D match to TRBD1 (7 bases). V was trimmed by 10 bases and J by 7 bases, leaving 17 bases between them. Germline V gives CDR1 SNHLY, CDR2 FYNNEI. The CDR3 has 12 amino acids.

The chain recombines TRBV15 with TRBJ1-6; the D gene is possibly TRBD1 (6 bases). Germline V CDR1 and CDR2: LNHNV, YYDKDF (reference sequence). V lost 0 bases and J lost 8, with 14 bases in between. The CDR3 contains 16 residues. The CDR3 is CATSRDQQGMDSPLHF. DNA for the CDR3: TGTGCCACCAGCAGAGATCAACAGGGTATGGATTCACCCCTCCACTTT.

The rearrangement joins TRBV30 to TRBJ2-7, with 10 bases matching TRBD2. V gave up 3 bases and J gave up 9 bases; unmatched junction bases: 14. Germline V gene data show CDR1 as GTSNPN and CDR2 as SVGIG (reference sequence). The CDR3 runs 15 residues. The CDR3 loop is CAWRLAGGGTYGQYF. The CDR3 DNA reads TGTGCCTGGAGGTTAGCGGGAGGCGGCACCTATGGGCAGTACTTC.

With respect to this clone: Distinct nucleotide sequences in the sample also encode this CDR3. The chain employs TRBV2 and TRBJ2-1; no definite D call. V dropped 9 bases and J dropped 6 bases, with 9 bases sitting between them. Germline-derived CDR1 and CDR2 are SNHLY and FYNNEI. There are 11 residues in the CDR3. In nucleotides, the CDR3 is TGTGCCAGTTCAAGGACCAATGAGCAGTTCTTC. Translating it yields CASSRTNEQFF.

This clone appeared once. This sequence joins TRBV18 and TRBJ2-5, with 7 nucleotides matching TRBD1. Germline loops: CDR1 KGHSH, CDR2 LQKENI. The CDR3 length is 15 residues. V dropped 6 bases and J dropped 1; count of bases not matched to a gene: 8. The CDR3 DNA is TGTGCCAGCTCTTTTCAACAGGGGTCCCAAGAGACCCAGTACTTC. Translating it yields CASSFQQGSQETQYF.

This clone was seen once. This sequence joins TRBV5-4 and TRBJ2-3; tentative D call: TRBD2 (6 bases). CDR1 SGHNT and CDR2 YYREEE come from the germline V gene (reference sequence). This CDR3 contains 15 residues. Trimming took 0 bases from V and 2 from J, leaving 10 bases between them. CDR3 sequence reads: CASSLDRGTTDTQYF. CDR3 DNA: TGTGCCAGCAGCTTGGATCGGGGGACCACAGATACGCAGTATTTT. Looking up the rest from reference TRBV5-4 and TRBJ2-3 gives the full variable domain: ETGVTQSPTHLIKTRGQQVTLRCSSQSGHNTVSWYQQALGQGPQFIFQYYREEENGRGNFPPRFSGLQFPNYSSELNVNALELDDSALYLCASSLDRGTTDTQYFGPGTRLTVL.

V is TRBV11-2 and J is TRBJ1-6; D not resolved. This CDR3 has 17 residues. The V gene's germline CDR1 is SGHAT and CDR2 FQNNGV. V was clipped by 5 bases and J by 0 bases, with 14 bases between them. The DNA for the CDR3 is TGTGCCAGCAGCCAAGGCGTCAAGGGCTCCTATAATTCACCCCTCCACTTT. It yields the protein CASSQGVKGSYNSPLHF.

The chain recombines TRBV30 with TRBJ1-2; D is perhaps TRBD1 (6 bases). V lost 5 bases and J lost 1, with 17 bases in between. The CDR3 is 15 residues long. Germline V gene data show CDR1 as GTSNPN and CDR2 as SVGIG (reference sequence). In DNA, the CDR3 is TGTGCCTGGTCCCCTGGGGGCAGCGGTAACTATGGCTACACCTTC. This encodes CAWSPGGSGNYGYTF.

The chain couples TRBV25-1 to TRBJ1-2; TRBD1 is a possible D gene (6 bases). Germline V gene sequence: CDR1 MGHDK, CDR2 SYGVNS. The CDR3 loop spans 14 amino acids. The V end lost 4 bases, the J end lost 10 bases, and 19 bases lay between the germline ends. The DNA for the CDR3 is TGTGCCAGCAGTGTCCAGGGGAAACTAGAGATCTACACCTTC. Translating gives CASSVQGKLEIYTF.

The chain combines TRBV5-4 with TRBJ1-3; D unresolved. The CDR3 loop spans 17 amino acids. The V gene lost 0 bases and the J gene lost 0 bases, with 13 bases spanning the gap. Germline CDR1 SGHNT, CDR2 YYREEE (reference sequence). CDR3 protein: CASSLEGPASSGNTIYF. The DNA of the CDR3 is TGTGCCAGCAGCTTGGAGGGCCCTGCAAGCTCTGGAAACACCATATATTTT.

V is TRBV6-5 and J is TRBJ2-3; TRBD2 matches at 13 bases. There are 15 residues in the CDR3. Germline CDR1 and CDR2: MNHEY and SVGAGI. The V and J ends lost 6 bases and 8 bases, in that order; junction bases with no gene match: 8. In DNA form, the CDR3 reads TGTGCCAGCAGGACAGGACTAGCGGGAGTGGGTACGCAGTATTTT. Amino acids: CASRTGLAGVGTQYF.

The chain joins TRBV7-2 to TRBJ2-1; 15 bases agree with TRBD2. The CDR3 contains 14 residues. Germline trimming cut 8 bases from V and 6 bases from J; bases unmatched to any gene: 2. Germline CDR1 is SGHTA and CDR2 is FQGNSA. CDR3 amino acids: CASRGLAGGNEQFF. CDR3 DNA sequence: TGTGCCAGCCGGGGACTAGCGGGAGGCAATGAGCAGTTCTTC.

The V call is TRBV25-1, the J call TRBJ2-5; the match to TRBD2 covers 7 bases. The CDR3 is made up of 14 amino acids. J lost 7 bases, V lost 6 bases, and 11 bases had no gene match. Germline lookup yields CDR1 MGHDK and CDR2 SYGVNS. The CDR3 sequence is CASSQRGLEWTQYF. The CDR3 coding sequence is TGTGCCAGCAGCCAGCGGGGATTAGAATGGACCCAGTACTTC.